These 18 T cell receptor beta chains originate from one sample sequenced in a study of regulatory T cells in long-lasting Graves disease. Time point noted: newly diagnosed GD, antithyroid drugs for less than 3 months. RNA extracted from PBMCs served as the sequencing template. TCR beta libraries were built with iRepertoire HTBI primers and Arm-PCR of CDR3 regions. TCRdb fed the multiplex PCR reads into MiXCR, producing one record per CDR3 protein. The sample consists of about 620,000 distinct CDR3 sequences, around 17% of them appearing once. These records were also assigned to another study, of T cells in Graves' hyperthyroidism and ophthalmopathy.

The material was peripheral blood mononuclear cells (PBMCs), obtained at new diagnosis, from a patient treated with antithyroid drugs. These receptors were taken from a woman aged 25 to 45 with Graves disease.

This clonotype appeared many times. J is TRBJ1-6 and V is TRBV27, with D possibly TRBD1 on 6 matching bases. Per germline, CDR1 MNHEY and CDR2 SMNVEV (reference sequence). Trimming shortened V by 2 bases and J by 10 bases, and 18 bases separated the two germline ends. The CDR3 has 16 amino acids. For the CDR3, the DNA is TGTGCCAGCAGTTTAGAGTCGGACAGTGTAGGCTCACCCCTCCACTTT. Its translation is CASSLESDSVGSPLHF.

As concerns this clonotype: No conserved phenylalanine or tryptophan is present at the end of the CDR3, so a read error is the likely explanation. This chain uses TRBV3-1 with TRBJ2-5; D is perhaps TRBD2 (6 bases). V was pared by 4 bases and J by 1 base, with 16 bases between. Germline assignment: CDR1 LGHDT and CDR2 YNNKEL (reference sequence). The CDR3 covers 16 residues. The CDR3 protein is CASSPILRERQETQYS. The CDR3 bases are TGTGCCAGCAGCCCAATACTCCGGGAGCGCCAAGAGACCCAGTACTCC.

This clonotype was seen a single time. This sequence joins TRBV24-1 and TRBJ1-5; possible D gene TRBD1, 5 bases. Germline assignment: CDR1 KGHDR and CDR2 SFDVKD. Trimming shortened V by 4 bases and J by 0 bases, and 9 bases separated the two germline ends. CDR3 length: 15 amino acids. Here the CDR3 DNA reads TGTGCCACCAGTGAGGGGCAGTATAGCAATCAGCCCCAGCATTTT. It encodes CATSEGQYSNQPQHF.

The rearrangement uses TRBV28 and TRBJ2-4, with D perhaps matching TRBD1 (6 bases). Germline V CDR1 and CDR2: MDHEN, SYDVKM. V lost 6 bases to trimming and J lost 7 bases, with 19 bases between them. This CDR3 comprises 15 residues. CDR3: CASSPTGSWGNIQYF. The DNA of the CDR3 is TGTGCCAGCAGCCCGACAGGATCTTGGGGGAACATTCAGTACTTC.

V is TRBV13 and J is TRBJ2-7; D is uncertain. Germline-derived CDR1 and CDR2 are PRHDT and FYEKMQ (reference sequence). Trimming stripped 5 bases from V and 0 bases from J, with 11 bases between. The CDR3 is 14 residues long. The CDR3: CASSDSRSSYEQYF. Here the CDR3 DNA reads TGTGCCAGCAGCGATAGCAGGAGCTCCTACGAGCAGTACTTC.

CDR3 nucleotides: TGCGCCAGCAGCCTGGGGACTAGCGGACCTGAGGACATTCAGTACTTC. It is translated as CASSLGTSGPEDIQYF. V usage is TRBV5-1 and J usage is TRBJ2-4; 11 positions match TRBD2. Germline values: CDR1 SGHRS, CDR2 YFSETQ. This CDR3 contains 16 residues. Trimming at V came to 4 bases and at J to 8 bases, leaving 11 bases not matched to a gene.

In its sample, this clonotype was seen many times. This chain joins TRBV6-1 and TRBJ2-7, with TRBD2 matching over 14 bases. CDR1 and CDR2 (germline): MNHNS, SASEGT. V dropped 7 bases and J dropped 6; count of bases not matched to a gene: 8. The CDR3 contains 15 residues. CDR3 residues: CASNPTGLAGVEQYF. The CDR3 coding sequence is TGTGCCAGCAACCCCACGGGACTAGCGGGAGTCGAGCAGTACTTC.

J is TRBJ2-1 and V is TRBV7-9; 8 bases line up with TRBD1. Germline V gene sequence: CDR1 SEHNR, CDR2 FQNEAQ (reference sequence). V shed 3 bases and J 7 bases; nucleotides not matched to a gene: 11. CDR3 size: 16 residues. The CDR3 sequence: CASSLAKDREENEQFF. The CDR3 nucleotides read TGTGCCAGCAGCTTGGCCAAGGACAGGGAGGAGAATGAGCAGTTCTTC.

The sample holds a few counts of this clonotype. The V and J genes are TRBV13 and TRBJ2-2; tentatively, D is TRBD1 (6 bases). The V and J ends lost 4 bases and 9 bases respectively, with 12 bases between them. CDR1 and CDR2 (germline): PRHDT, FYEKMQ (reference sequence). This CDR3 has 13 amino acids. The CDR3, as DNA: TGTGCCAGCAGCTCGGGACAAACTAGGGAGCTGTTTTTT. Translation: CASSSGQTRELFF.

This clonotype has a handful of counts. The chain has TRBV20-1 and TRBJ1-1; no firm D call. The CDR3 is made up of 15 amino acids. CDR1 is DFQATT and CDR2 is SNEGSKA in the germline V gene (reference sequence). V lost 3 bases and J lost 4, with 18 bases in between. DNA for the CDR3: TGCAGTGCTAGGGGAAGGGTTTATTCCCCCACTGAAGCTTTCTTT. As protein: CSARGRVYSPTEAFF.

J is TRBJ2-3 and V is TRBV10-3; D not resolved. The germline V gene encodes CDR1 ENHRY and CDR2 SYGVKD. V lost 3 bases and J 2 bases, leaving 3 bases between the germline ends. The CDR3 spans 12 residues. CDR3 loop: CAISDTTDTQYF. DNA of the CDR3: TGTGCCATCAGTGATACCACAGATACGCAGTATTTT.

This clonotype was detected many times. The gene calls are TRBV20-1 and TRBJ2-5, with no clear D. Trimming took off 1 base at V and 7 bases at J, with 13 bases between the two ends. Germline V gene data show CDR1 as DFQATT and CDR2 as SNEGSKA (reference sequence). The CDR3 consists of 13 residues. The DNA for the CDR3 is TGCAGTGCTAGAGCGGGTGGTGTGGTGACCCAGTACTTC. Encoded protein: CSARAGGVVTQYF.

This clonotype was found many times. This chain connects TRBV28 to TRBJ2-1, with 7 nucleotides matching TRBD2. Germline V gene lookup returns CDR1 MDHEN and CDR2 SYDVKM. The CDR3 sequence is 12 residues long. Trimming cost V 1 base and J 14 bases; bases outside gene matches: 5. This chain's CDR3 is CASSLFAGEEFF. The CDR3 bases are TGTGCCAGCAGTTTATTCGCGGGAGAGGAGTTCTTC. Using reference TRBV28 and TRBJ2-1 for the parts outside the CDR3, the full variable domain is DVKVTQSSRYLVKRTGEKVFLECVQDMDHENMFWYRQDPGLGLRLIYFSYDVKMKEKGDIPEGYSVSREKKERFSLILESASTNQTSMYLCASSLFAGEEFFGPGTRLTVL.

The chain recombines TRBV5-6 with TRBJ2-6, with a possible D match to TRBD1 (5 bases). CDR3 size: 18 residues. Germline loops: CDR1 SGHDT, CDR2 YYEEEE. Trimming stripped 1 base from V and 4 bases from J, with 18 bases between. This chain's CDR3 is CASSLLGREVSGANVLTF. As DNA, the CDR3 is TGTGCCAGCAGCTTGTTAGGCAGGGAAGTTTCAGGGGCCAACGTCCTGACTTTC. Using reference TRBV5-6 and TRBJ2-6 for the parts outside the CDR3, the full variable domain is DAGVTQSPTHLIKTRGQQVTLRCSPKSGHDTVSWYQQALGQGPQFIFQYYEEEERQRGNFPDRFSGHQFPNYSSELNVNALLLGDSALYLCASSLLGREVSGANVLTFGAGSRLTVL.

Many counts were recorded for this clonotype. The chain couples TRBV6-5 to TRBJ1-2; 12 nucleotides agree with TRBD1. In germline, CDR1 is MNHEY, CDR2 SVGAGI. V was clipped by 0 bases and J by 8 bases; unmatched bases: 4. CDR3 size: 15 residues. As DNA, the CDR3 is TGTGCCAGCAGTTACTCCGGGACAGGGGGCGTAGGCTACACCTTC. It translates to CASSYSGTGGVGYTF.

The DNA of the CDR3 is TGCAGTGCCCCGCGCGGACTAGTCCTGAATGAGCAGTTCTTC. Its translation: CSAPRGLVLNEQFF. V usage is TRBV20-1 and J usage is TRBJ2-1; 7 nucleotides align to TRBD2. Per germline, CDR1 DFQATT and CDR2 SNEGSKA (reference sequence). This CDR3 is built from 14 residues. With 6 bases clipped from V and 7 bases from J, the junction kept 12 bases outside the gene matches.

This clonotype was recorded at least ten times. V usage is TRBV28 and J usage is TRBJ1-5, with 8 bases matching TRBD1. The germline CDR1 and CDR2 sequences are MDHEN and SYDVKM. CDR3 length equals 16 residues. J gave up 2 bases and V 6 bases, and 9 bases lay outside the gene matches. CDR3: CASSHGTGWGNQPQHF. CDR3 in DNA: TGTGCCAGCAGCCACGGGACAGGTTGGGGCAATCAGCCCCAGCATTTT.

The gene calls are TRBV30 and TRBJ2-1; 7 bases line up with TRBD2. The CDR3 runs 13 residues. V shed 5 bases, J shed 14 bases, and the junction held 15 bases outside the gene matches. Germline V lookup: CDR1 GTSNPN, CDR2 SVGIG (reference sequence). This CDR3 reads CAWRPAVAGREFF. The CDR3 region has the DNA TGTGCCTGGCGCCCGGCAGTAGCGGGTAGGGAGTTCTTC.